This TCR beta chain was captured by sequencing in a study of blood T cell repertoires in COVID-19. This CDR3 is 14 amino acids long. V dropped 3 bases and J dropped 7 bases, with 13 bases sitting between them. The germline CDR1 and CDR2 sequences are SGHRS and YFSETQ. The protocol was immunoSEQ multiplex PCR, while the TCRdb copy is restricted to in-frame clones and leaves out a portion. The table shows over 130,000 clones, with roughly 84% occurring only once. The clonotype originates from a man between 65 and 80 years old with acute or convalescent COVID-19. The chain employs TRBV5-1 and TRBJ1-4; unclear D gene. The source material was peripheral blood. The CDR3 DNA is TGCGCCAGCAGCTCCGGGAACGGAGGTGAAAAACTGTTTTTT. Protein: CASSSGNGGEKLFF.